Presented here are 22 T cell receptor beta chains from one specimen sequenced in a study of T cell clonality in common variable immunodeficiency. Data came from immunoSEQ multiplex PCR; TCRdb stores just in-frame clones and leaves some out. The sample shows 40,000 or so clones, none of them appearing just once. The specimen sequenced was peripheral blood mononuclear cells. These receptor sequences come from a person aged 18-70 years in good health.

This clone showed up many times. With the read ending 3 residues before the CDR3 end, the germline J gene is used to fill in that end. The chain is built from TRBV20-1 and TRBJ2-1; the D is unclear. CDR1 is DFQATT, CDR2 SNEGSKA, per germline (reference sequence). The CDR3 extends over 17 amino acids. V gave up 4 bases and J gave up 3 bases, with 22 bases separating them. The CDR3 reads CSAIDSQKRLNYNEQFF. Partial CDR3 DNA: TGCAGTGCTATAGACTCCCAAAAAAGGTTGAACTACAATGAG.

This clone was counted many times. With the read ending 3 residues before the CDR3 end, the germline J gene is used to fill in that end. The chain carries TRBV20-1 and TRBJ2-5; 7 bases are a match to TRBD2. V was pared by 1 base and J by 5 bases, with 7 bases of the junction left unmatched. This CDR3 is built from 14 residues. Germline CDR1 is DFQATT and CDR2 is SNEGSKA (reference sequence). CDR3 in amino acids: CSARARRRGETQYF. CDR3 DNA, as far as it was read: TGCAGTGCTAGAGCCCGGCGGCGGGGGGAGACC.

This clone has ten or more counts. The read is 3 residues too short to cover the CDR3 end, so that end is filled in from the germline J gene. V gene TRBV30 combines with J gene TRBJ2-3; TRBD2 matches at 10 bases. In germline, CDR1 is GTSNPN, CDR2 SVGIG (reference sequence). The CDR3 loop spans 16 amino acids. V shed 2 bases and J 1 base; nucleotides not matched to a gene: 6. CDR3 sequence: CAWSFKTSGRTDTQYF. CDR3 DNA (partial): TGTGCCTGGAGTTTCAAGACTAGCGGGCGCACAGATACG.

This clone was observed at least ten times. From the germline J gene comes the end of the CDR3, since the read stops 3 residues before it. The chain uses TRBV20-1 and TRBJ2-5; 8 bases align to TRBD2. Germline V gene sequence: CDR1 DFQATT, CDR2 SNEGSKA (reference sequence). CDR3 length: 13 residues. The trim removed 7 bases at V and 3 bases at J, leaving 7 bases unmatched. The CDR3 sequence: CSGRRGAEETQYF. The DNA read from the CDR3 is TGCAGTGGGCGGCGGGGGGCAGAAGAGACC.

This clone was detected ten times or more. Read sequence stops 3 residues before the CDR3 end, and the germline J gene provides the missing end. The chain couples TRBV15 to TRBJ1-5, with D possibly TRBD1 on 6 matching bases. Germline values: CDR1 LNHNV, CDR2 YYDKDF (reference sequence). The V end lost 0 bases, the J end lost 0 bases, and 12 bases lay between the germline ends. The CDR3 sequence is 17 residues long. CDR3 sequence reads: CATSREGRGISNQPQHF. CDR3 bases read: TGTGCCACCAGCAGAGAGGGGAGGGGGATTAGCAATCAGCCC.

In this sample, this clone turned up a few times. The read gets to within 3 residues of the CDR3 end, and the germline J gene fills in the rest. The chain recombines TRBV14 with TRBJ2-7, with D perhaps TRBD2 (6 bases). V dropped 4 bases and J dropped 5 bases, with 18 bases sitting between them. Germline assignment: CDR1 SGHDN and CDR2 FVKESK. CDR3 length: 15 residues. The CDR3 region is CASSPPGRPFHEQYF. CDR3 bases read: TGTGCCAGCAGCCCCCCGGGGAGGCCTTTCCACGAG.

The sample holds many counts of this clone. Read data end 3 residues before the CDR3 end; the end is taken from the germline J gene. V and J are TRBV7-9 and TRBJ2-1; 9 bases line up with TRBD2. The germline CDR1 and CDR2 sequences are SEHNR and FQNEAQ (reference sequence). This CDR3 is built from 14 residues. V lost 3 bases to trimming and J lost 9 bases; unmatched junction nucleotides: 6. This chain's CDR3 is CASSFIAGEGEQFF. The covered CDR3 bases are TGTGCCAGCAGCTTTATAGCGGGAGAGGGTGAG.

This clone showed up just a few times. The read finishes 3 residues shy of the CDR3 end, and the germline J gene is used to complete it. This chain joins TRBV30 and TRBJ2-5, with 14 bases aligning to TRBD2. The trim removed 7 bases at V and 2 bases at J, leaving 6 bases unmatched. The CDR3 extends over 15 amino acids. Germline V gene lookup returns CDR1 GTSNPN and CDR2 SVGIG (reference sequence). The CDR3 region is CAFGTSGRLQETQYF. Partial CDR3 DNA: TGTGCCTTTGGGACTAGCGGGAGATTACAAGAGACC.

This clone was observed at least ten times. Partial CDR3 DNA: TGCGCCAGCAGCTTGGGGCGGGGACCCACAGATACG. Amino acids: CASSLGRGPTDT. In full, the CDR3 is CASSLGRGPTDTQYF. This chain connects TRBV5-1 to TRBJ2-3; D possibly corresponds to TRBD2 (6 bases). The read stops 3 residues short of the end of the CDR3; the missing end is completed from the germline J gene. Germline V gene sequence: CDR1 SGHRS, CDR2 YFSETQ. The V end was cut by 0 bases, the J end by 2 bases, with 10 bases between. The CDR3 spans 15 residues.

This clone was counted between two and nine times. Read data end 3 residues before the CDR3 end; the end is taken from the germline J gene. Other DNA sequences within the sample encode an identical CDR3. J is TRBJ1-3 and V is TRBV19; D possibly corresponds to TRBD1 (5 bases). Germline V gene data show CDR1 as LNHDA and CDR2 as SQIVND (reference sequence). The CDR3 has 13 amino acids. This CDR3 is CASSPNLGPLIYF. CDR3 DNA, as far as it was read: TGTGCCAGTAGTCCCAACCTGGGGCCCCTC.

This clone was seen a few times. The missing CDR3 end, 3 residues past where the read stops, is filled in from the germline J gene. This chain connects TRBV18 to TRBJ1-2; D gene ambiguous. CDR3 size: 17 residues. Germline CDR1 is KGHSH and CDR2 is LQKENI. This chain's CDR3 is CASSPSLGLAGWDTYTF. Incomplete CDR3 DNA: TGTGCCAGCTCACCCTCCCTTGGACTAGCGGGGTGGGATACC. The whole variable domain, remainder taken from reference TRBV18 and TRBJ1-2, is NAGVMQNPRHLVRRRGQEARLRCSPMKGHSHVYWYRQLPEEGLKFMVYLQKENIIDESGMPKERFSAEFPKEGPSILRIQQVVRGDSAAYFCASSPSLGLAGWDTYTFGSGTRLTVV.

This clone was detected many times. The DNA ends 3 residues before the CDR3 does, and the rest of the CDR3 is filled in from the germline J gene. The chain couples TRBV19 to TRBJ2-7; maybe TRBD1 (6 bases). The CDR3 runs 15 residues. Germline CDR1 LNHDA, CDR2 SQIVND (reference sequence). Between the trimmed V and J ends, which lost 3 bases and 0 bases, there was a span of 12 bases. The CDR3 spells CASSIGQPSSYEQYF. CDR3 DNA (partial): TGTGCCAGTAGTATCGGACAGCCTAGCTCCTACGAG.

This clone was detected a few times. The sequenced part of the CDR3 DNA is TGTGCCAGCAGCTCTAGCGGGGGGGCGAAGACC. Translation gives CASSSSGGAKT. The complete CDR3 reads CASSSSGGAKTQYF. The chain carries TRBV7-9 and TRBJ2-5; 12 bases match TRBD2. The CDR3 extends 3 residues past the end of the read, so its final part is completed from the germline J gene. J gave up 6 bases and V 4 bases, and 3 bases lay outside the gene matches. The CDR3 length is 14 residues. Germline lookup yields CDR1 SEHNR and CDR2 FQNEAQ (reference sequence). Filled out from reference TRBV7-9 and TRBJ2-5, the complete variable domain reads DTGVSQNPRHKITKRGQNVTFRCDPISEHNRLYWYRQTLGQGPEFLTYFQNEAQLEKSRLLSDRFSAERPKGSFSTLEIQRTEQGDSAMYLCASSSSGGAKTQYFGPGTRLLVL.

The table lists this clone with many counts. The CDR3 extends 3 residues past the end of the read, so its final part is completed from the germline J gene. The gene calls are TRBV5-1 and TRBJ1-1, with unresolved D. The CDR3 covers 14 residues. Germline V gene sequence: CDR1 SGHRS, CDR2 YFSETQ. Trimming removed 0 bases from V and 1 base from J, with 7 bases in between. CDR3 bases read: TGCGCCAGCAGCTTGGGACTGGGGAACACTGAA. It codes for CASSLGLGNTE. Given in full, the CDR3 is CASSLGLGNTEAFF.

This clone was seen at least ten times. The read falls 3 residues short of the CDR3 end, and the missing part is taken from the germline J gene. This sequence joins TRBV20-1 and TRBJ1-2; no clear D. Germline loops: CDR1 DFQATT, CDR2 SNEGSKA (reference sequence). The ends were cut back, 3 bases at V and 1 base at J, with 6 bases in the middle. This CDR3 is 12 amino acids long. The covered CDR3 bases are TGCAGTGCTAGTGTTCTTAACTATGGC. This codes for CSASVLNYG. The whole CDR3 region reads CSASVLNYGYTF.

This clone rates as medium-sized (0.01 to 0.1%). The CDR3 end falls 3 residues outside the read, so it is completed with the germline J gene. The rearrangement uses TRBV18 and TRBJ2-3, with 8 bases identical to TRBD2. CDR3 length: 15 residues. V gave up 0 bases and J gave up 6 bases; unmatched junction bases: 5. Germline V gives CDR1 KGHSH, CDR2 LQKENI. CDR3 sequence: CASSPPLAGRDTQYF. CDR3 bases read: TGTGCCAGCTCACCACCTTTAGCGGGGAGGGATACG.

Remarks on this clone: With the read ending 3 residues before the CDR3 end, the germline J gene is used to fill in that end. The V and J genes are TRBV19 and TRBJ2-5; the match to TRBD2 covers 8 bases. The CDR3 has 14 amino acids. Germline V gene data show CDR1 as LNHDA and CDR2 as SQIVND (reference sequence). Germline trimming cut 0 bases from V and 5 bases from J; bases unmatched to any gene: 2. CDR3 residues: CASSIDPGGETQYF. The part of the CDR3 DNA that was read is TGTGCCAGTAGTATAGATCCGGGGGGGGAGACC. The full variable domain, with the rest looked up from reference TRBV19 and TRBJ2-5, is DGGITQSPKYLFRKEGQNVTLSCEQNLNHDAMYWYRQDPGQGLRLIYYSQIVNDFQKGDIAEGYSVSREKKESFPLTVTSAQKNPTAFYLCASSIDPGGETQYFGPGTRLLVL.

About this clone itself: The read stops 3 residues short of the end of the CDR3; the missing end is completed from the germline J gene. The genes are TRBV30 and TRBJ1-4; a possible D gene is TRBD1 (5 bases). The CDR3 totals 15 residues. Germline V gene data show CDR1 as GTSNPN and CDR2 as SVGIG (reference sequence). Trimming removed 3 bases at V and 8 bases at J, with 19 bases between. The chain's CDR3 is CAWSTLQAFEEKLFF. The DNA read from the CDR3 is TGTGCCTGGAGCACTTTACAGGCTTTTGAGGAAAAA.

This clone appeared many times. The read finishes 3 residues shy of the CDR3 end, and the germline J gene is used to complete it. The chain is built from TRBV20-1 and TRBJ2-5; 8 bases line up with TRBD2. The CDR3 extends over 15 amino acids. The germline CDR1 and CDR2 sequences are DFQATT and SNEGSKA (reference sequence). Trimming at V came to 7 bases and at J to 2 bases, leaving 12 bases not matched to a gene. The CDR3 bases that were read are TGCAGTGTTATAGCGGGGTCCTCTCCGCAAGAGACC. As protein: CSVIAGSSPQET. Given in full, the CDR3 is CSVIAGSSPQETQYF.

This clone was seen a handful of times. Read data end 3 residues before the CDR3 end; the end is taken from the germline J gene. V usage is TRBV18 and J usage is TRBJ1-1; maybe TRBD1 (5 bases). The length of the CDR3 is 14 residues. Trimming pared 4 bases from V and 2 bases from J, leaving 11 bases between. Germline values: CDR1 KGHSH, CDR2 LQKENI. The sequenced part of the CDR3 DNA is TGTGCCAGCTCACTCGACAGAGGCAACACTGAA. Residues: CASSLDRGNTE. The entire CDR3 is CASSLDRGNTEAFF.

At least ten counts were recorded for this clone. The read comes to an end 3 residues before the CDR3 does, leaving the germline J gene to fill in the end. The chain joins TRBV29-1 to TRBJ2-7; 8 bases are shared with TRBD1. The trim removed 7 bases at V and 0 bases at J, leaving 2 bases unmatched. Germline lookup yields CDR1 SQVTM and CDR2 ANQGSEA. The CDR3 loop spans 12 amino acids. The part of the CDR3 DNA that was read is TGCAGCGCCGGACAGGGCTCCTACGAG. Protein: CSAGQGSYE. The complete CDR3 protein is CSAGQGSYEQYF.

This clone has just a few counts. The missing CDR3 end, 3 residues past where the read stops, is filled in from the germline J gene. This chain links TRBV30 with TRBJ2-4, with D uncertain. This CDR3 region has 12 residues. CDR1 GTSNPN and CDR2 SVGIG come from the germline V gene (reference sequence). The CDR3: CAWSSYPVRQYF. CDR3 DNA (partial): TGTGCCTGGAGTTCCTACCCGGTGCGT.